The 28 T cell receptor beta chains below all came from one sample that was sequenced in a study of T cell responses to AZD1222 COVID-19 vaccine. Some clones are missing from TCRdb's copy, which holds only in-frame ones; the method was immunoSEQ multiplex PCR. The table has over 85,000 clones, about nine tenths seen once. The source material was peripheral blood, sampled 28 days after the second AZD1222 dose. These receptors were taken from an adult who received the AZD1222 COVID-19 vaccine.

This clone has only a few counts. Here the CDR3 reads CASSPQGGTYEQYF. In DNA, the CDR3 is TGCGCCAGCAGCCCACAGGGGGGGACCTACGAGCAGTACTTC. The genes are TRBV5-1 and TRBJ2-7, with D tentatively TRBD1 (8 bases). CDR3 size: 14 residues. V lost 4 bases, J lost 2 bases, and 13 bases lay in between. Germline CDR1 reads SGHRS; CDR2 reads YFSETQ.

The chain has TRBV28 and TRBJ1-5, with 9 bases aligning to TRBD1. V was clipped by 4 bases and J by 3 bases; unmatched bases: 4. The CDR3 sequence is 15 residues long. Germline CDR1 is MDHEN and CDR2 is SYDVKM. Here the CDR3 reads CASSSGTGYNQPQHF. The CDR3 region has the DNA TGTGCCAGCAGTTCCGGGACAGGGTACAATCAGCCCCAGCATTTT. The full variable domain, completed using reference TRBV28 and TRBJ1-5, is DVKVTQSSRYLVKRTGEKVFLECVQDMDHENMFWYRQDPGLGLRLIYFSYDVKMKEKGDIPEGYSVSREKKERFSLILESASTNQTSMYLCASSSGTGYNQPQHFGDGTRLSIL.

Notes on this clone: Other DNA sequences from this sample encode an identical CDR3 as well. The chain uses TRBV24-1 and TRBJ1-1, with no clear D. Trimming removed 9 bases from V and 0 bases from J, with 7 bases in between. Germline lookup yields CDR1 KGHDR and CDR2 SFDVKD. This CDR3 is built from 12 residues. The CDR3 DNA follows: TGTGCCACCCAAGGGATGAACACTGAAGCTTTCTTT. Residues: CATQGMNTEAFF.

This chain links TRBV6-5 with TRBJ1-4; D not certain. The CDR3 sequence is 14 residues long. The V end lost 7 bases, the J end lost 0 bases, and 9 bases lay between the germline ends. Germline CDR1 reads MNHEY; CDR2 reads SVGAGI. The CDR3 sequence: CASKRTATNEKLFF. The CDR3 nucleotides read TGTGCCAGCAAGCGGACGGCAACTAATGAAAAACTGTTTTTT.

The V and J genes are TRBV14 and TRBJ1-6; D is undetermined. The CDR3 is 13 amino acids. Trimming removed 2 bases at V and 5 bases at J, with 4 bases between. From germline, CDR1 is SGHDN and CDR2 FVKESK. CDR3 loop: CASSQNHNSPLHF. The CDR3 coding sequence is TGTGCCAGCAGCCAAAACCATAATTCACCCCTCCACTTT. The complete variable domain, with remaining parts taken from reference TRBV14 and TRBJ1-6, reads EAGVTQFPSHSVIEKGQTVTLRCDPISGHDNLYWYRRVMGKEIKFLLHFVKESKQDESGMPNNRFLAERTGGTYSTLKVQPAELEDSGVYFCASSQNHNSPLHFGNGTRLTVT.

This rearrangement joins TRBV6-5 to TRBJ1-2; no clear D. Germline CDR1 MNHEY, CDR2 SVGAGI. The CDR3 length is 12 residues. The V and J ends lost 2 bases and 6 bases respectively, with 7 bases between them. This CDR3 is CASSYDRNGYTF. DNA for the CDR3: TGTGCCAGCAGTTACGATAGGAATGGCTACACCTTC.

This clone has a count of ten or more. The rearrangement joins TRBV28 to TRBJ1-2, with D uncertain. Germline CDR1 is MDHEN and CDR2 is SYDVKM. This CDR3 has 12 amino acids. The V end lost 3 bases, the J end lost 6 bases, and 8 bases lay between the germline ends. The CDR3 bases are TGTGCCAGCAGTTTCGAGGTCCATGGCTACACCTTC. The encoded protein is CASSFEVHGYTF.

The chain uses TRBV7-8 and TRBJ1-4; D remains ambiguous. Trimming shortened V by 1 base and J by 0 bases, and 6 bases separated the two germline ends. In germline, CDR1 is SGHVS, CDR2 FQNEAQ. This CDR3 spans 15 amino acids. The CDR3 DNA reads TGTGCCAGCAGCTTAGTGGGAGCAACTAATGAAAAACTGTTTTTT. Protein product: CASSLVGATNEKLFF.

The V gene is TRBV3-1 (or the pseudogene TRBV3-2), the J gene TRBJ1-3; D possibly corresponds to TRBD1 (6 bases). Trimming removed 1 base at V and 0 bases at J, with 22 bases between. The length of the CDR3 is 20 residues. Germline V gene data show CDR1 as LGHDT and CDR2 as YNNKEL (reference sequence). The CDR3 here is CASSQGSQGSSRLSGNTIYF. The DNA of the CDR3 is TGTGCCAGCAGCCAAGGCTCTCAGGGGTCCTCCCGCCTCTCTGGAAACACCATATATTTT.

The CDR3 sequence is CASSPGGAKLFF. CDR3 DNA: TGTGCCAGCTCCCCGGGGGGAGCGAAACTGTTTTTT. The chain is built from TRBV7-2 and TRBJ1-4; possibly TRBD1 for D (5 bases). The germline CDR1 and CDR2 sequences are SGHTA and FQGNSA. The V end lost 8 bases, the J end lost 11 bases, and 15 bases lay between the germline ends. The CDR3 length is 12 residues.

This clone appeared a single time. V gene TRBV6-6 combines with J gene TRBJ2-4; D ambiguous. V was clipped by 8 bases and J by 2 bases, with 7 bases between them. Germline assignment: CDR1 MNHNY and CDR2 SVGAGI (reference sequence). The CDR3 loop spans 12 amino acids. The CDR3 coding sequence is TGTGCCAGCGAGATAACCAAAAACATTCAGTACTTC. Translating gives CASEITKNIQYF.

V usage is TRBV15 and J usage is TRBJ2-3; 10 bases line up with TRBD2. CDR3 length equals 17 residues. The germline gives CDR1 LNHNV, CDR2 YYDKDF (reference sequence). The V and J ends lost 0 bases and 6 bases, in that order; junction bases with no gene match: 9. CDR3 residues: CATSRDILAGDRDTQYF. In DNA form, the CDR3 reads TGTGCCACCAGCAGAGATATCCTAGCGGGAGATCGGGATACGCAGTATTTT.

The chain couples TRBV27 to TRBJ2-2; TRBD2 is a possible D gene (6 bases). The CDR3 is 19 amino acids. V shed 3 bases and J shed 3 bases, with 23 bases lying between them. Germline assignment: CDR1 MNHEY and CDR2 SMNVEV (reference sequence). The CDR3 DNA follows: TGTGCCAGCAGTTTCTCCGGGGGAACTTACACCAGGGACACCGGGGAGCTGTTTTTT. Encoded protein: CASSFSGGTYTRDTGELFF.

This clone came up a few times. In nucleotides, the CDR3 is TGTGCCAGCAGCTTAGGACGGGGCGCGGACACCATATATTTT. This gives the protein CASSLGRGADTIYF. The chain has TRBV11-3 and TRBJ1-3; tentatively, D is TRBD1 (5 bases). The CDR3 extends over 14 amino acids. Deletions cut 1 base from V and 8 bases from J, with 12 bases between. The germline gives CDR1 SGHNT, CDR2 YENEEA.

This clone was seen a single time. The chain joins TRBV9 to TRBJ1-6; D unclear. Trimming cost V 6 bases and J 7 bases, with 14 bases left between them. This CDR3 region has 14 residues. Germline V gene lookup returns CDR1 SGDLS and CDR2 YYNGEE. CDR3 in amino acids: CASNNPSGNSPLHF. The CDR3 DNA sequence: TGTGCCAGCAATAACCCGTCGGGGAATTCACCCCTCCACTTT.

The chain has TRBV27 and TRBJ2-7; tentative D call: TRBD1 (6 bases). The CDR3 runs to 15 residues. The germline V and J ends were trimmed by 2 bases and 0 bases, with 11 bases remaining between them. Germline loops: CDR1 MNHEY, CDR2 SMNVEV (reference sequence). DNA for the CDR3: TGTGCCAGCAGTTTAGGGGGCGAGGACTCCTACGAGCAGTACTTC. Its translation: CASSLGGEDSYEQYF.

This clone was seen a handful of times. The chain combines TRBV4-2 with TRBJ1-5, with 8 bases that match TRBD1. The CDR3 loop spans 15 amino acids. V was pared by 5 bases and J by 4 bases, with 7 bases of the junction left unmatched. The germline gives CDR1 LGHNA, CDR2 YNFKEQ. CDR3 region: CASSYGQGGNQPQHF. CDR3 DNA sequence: TGTGCCAGCAGCTACGGACAGGGAGGAAATCAGCCCCAGCATTTT.

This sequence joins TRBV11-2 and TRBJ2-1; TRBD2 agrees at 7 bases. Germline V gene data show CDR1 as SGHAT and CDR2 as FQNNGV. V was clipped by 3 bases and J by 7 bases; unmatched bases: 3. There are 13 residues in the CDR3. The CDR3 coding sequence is TGTGCCAGCAGCTTCGTGCGGGGGAATGAGCAGTTCTTC. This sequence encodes CASSFVRGNEQFF.

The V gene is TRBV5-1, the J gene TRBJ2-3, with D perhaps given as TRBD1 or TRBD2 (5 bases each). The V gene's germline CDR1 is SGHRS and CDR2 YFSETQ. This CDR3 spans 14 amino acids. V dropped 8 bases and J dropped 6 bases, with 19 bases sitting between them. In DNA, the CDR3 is TGCGCCAGTGGACCGGGACCGCCCGTTGATACGCAGTATTTT. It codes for CASGPGPPVDTQYF.

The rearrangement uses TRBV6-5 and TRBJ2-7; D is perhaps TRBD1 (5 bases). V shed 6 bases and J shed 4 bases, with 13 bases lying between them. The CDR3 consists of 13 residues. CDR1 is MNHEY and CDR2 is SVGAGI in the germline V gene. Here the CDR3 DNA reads TGTGCCAGCAGCCACGACAGACAGTACGAGCAGTACTTC. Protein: CASSHDRQYEQYF.

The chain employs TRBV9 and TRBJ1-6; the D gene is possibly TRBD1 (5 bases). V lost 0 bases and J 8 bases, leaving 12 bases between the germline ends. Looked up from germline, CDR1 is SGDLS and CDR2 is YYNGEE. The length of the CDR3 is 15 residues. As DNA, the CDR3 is TGTGCCAGCAGCGTAGAGGCAGGGACTGATTCACCCCTCCACTTT. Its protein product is CASSVEAGTDSPLHF.

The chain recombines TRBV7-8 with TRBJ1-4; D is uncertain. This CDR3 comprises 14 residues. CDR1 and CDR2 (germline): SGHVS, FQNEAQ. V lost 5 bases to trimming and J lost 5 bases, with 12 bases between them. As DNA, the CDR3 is TGTGCCAGCAGCGTACATACGGGGAATGAAAAACTGTTTTTT. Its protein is CASSVHTGNEKLFF.

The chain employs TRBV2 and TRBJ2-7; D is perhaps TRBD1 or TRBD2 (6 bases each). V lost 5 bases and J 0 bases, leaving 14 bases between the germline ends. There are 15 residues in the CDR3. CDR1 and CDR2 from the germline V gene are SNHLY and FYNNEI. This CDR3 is CASSRGLLASYEQYF. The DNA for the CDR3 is TGTGCCAGCAGTAGGGGGTTACTAGCCTCCTACGAGCAGTACTTC.

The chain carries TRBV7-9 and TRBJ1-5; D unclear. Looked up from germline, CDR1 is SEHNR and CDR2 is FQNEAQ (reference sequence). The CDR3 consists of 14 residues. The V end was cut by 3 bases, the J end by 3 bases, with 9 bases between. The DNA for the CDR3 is TGTGCCAGCAGCTTGTTGGGAGACAATCAGCCCCAGCATTTT. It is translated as CASSLLGDNQPQHF.

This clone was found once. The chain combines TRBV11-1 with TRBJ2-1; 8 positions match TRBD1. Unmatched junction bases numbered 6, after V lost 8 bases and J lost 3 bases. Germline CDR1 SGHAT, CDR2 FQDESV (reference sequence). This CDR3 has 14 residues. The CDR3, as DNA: TGTGCCAGCTCCGAGACAGGGGTCTACAATGAGCAGTTCTTC. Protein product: CASSETGVYNEQFF.

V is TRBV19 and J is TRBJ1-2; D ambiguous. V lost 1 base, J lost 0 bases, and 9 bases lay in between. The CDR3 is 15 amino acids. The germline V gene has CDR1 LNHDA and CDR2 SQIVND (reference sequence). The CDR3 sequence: CASSIARSSNYGYTF. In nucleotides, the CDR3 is TGTGCCAGTAGTATAGCCCGCAGTTCTAACTATGGCTACACCTTC.

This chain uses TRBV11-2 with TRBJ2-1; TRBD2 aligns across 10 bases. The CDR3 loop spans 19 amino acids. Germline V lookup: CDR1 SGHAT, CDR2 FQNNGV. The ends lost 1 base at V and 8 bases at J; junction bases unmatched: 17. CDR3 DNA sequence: TGTGCCAGCAGCTTAGTGGGGCCTAGCGGGAGACATTGGGCACATGAGCAGTTCTTC. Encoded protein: CASSLVGPSGRHWAHEQFF.

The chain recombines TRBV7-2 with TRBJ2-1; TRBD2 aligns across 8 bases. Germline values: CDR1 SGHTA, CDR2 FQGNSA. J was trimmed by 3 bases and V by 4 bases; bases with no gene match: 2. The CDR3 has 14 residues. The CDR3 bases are TGTGCCAGCAGCTCGCTAGCGGGCTACAATGAGCAGTTCTTC. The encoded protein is CASSSLAGYNEQFF.